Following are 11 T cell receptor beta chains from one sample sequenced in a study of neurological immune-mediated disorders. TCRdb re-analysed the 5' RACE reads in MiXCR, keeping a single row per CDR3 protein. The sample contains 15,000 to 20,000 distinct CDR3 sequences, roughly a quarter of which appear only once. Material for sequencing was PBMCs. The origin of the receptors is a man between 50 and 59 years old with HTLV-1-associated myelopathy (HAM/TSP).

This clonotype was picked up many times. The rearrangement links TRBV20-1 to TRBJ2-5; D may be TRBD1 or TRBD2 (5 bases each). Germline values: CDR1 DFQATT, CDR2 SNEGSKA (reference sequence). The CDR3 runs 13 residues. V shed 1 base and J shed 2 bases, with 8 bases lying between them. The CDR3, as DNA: TGCAGTGCTAGAGCGGGGCCACAAGAGACCCAGTACTTC. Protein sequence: CSARAGPQETQYF.

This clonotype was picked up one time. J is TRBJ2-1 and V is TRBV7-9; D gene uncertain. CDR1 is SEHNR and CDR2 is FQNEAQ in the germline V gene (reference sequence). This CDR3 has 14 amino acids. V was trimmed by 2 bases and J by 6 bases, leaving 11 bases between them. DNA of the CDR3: TGTGCCAGCAGCTTAAATGGGTTGAGCAATGAGCAGTTCTTC. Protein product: CASSLNGLSNEQFF.

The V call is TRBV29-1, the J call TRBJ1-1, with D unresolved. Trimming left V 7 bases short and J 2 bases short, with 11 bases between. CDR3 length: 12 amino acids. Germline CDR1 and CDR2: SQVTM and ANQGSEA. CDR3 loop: CSGLLINTEAFF. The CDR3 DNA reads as TGCAGCGGACTTTTAATCAACACTGAAGCTTTCTTT. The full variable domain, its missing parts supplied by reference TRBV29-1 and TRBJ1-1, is SAVISQKPSRDICQRGTSLTIQCQVDSQVTMMFWYRQQPGQSLTLIATANQGSEATYESGFVIDKFPISRPNLTFSTLTVSNMSPEDSSIYLCSGLLINTEAFFGQGTRLTVV.

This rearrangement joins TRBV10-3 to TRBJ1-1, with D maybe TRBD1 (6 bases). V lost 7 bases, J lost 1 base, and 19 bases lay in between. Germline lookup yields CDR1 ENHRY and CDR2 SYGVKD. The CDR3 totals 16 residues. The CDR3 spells CAINREGGARNTEAFF. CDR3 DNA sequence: TGTGCCATCAATCGTGAGGGGGGCGCGAGGAACACTGAAGCTTTCTTT.

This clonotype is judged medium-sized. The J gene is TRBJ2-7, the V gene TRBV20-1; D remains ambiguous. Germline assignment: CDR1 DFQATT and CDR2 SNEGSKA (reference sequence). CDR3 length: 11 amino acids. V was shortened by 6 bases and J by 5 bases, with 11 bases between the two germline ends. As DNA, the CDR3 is TGCAGTGCCCAAGAGATCCACGAGCAGTACTTC. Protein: CSAQEIHEQYF.

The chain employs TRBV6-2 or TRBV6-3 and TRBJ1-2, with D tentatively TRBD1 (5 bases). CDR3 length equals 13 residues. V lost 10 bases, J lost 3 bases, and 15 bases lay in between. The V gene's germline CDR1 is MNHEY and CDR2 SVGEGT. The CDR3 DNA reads TGTGCCACCGCGCCTGTGGGGGACTATGGCTACACCTTC. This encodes CATAPVGDYGYTF.

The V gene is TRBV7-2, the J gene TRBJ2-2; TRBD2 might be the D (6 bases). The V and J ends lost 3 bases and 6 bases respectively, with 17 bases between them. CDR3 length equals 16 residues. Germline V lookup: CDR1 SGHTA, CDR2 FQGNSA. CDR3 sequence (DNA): TGTGCCAGCAGCTTGGTGCGGGCGGGGCCTTCCGGGGAGCTGTTTTTT. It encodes CASSLVRAGPSGELFF.

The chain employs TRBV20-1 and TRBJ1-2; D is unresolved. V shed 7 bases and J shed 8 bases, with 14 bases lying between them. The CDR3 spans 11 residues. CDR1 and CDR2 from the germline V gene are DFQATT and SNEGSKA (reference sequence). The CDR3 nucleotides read TGCAGTGTAACAAAGGACCTCGGCTACACCTTC. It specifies CSVTKDLGYTF.

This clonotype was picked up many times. CDR3 sequence reads: CASSGTGTTGDEQFF. CDR3 nucleotide sequence: TGCGCCAGCAGCGGAACAGGGACTACGGGCGATGAGCAGTTCTTC. This chain joins TRBV5-1 and TRBJ2-1; D may be TRBD2 (7 bases). The CDR3 has 15 amino acids. The germline V gene has CDR1 SGHRS and CDR2 YFSETQ. Trimming removed 4 bases from V and 8 bases from J, with 19 bases in between.

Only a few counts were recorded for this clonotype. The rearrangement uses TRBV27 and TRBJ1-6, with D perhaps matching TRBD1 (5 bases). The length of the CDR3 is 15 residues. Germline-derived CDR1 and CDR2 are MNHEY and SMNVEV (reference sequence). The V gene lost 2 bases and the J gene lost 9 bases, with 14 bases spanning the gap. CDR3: CASSLSGTLASPLHF. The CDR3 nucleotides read TGTGCCAGCAGTTTAAGTGGGACCCTTGCTTCACCCCTCCACTTT.

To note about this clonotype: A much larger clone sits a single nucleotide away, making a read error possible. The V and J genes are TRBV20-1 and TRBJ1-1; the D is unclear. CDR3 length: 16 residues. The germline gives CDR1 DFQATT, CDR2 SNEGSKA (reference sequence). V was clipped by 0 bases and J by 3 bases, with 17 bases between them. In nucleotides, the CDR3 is TGCAGTGCTAGAGATGCAACATCGGCGGCCCACACTGAAGCTTTCTTT. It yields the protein CSARDATSAAHTEAFF.